This T cell receptor beta chain was recorded in a study of T cell repertoires in ileal Crohn's disease. Study background: At surgery, 30% to 40% of patients smoked, with median disease duration roughly 7.7 years. Surgery for a complication: stricturing in around 60%, penetrating in about 39%.

This CDR3 region has 13 residues. Trimming removed 11 bases at V and 3 bases at J, with 15 bases between. Germline loops: CDR1 SEHNR, CDR2 FQNEAQ (reference sequence). Each sample's TCRB immunosequencing used roughly 500 nanograms of biopsy DNA. Only in-frame clones appear in the TCRdb table, and some are missing; sequencing was by immunoSEQ multiplex PCR. The table shows roughly 31,000 clones, with about 82% occurring only once. Study-wide points: Compared with non-smokers, active smokers at surgery showed more clonal expansions.

Points on this clone: What it binds is unknown.

The sample taken for sequencing was ileal tissue. The J gene is TRBJ2-3, the V gene TRBV7-9; D is perhaps TRBD2 (6 bases). The TCR originated in an adult with Crohn's disease. Here the CDR3 reads CASGWRGTDTQYF. The CDR3 DNA reads as TGTGCCTCTGGATGGAGGGGAACAGATACGCAGTATTTT.